One sample yielded the 20 T cell receptor beta chains listed below, sequenced in a study of technical replicates of blood from a handful of donors. The method was immunoSEQ multiplex PCR; TCRdb's version includes in-frame clones alone and lacks a portion of them. The sample shows tens of thousands of clones, around 90% of them seen only once. Sequenced: T cells isolated from PBMCs. These receptors originate from a human donor in good health.

This chain uses TRBV6-6 with TRBJ2-3; TRBD2 matches 14 bases. The length of the CDR3 is 16 residues. With 0 bases clipped from V and 4 bases from J, the junction kept 0 bases outside the gene matches. Germline CDR1 is MNHNY and CDR2 is SVGAGI (reference sequence). CDR3 DNA sequence: TGTGCCAGCAGTTACTCGACTAGCGGGAGGGCAGATACGCAGTATTTT. This codes for CASSYSTSGRADTQYF.

This chain links TRBV28 with TRBJ2-5, with 9 positions matching TRBD2. CDR1 is MDHEN, CDR2 SYDVKM, per germline. This CDR3 contains 16 residues. Unmatched junction bases numbered 8, after V lost 3 bases and J lost 3 bases. CDR3 region: CASSFYGTSIKETQYF. The CDR3, as DNA: TGTGCCAGCAGTTTCTACGGGACTAGCATAAAAGAGACCCAGTACTTC.

This chain links TRBV9 with TRBJ1-2; D is ambiguous. CDR1 is SGDLS and CDR2 is YYNGEE in the germline V gene. CDR3 length: 14 amino acids. V gave up 0 bases and J gave up 3 bases, with 9 bases separating them. The CDR3 loop is CASSVGSPHYGYTF. DNA for the CDR3: TGTGCCAGCAGCGTAGGTAGCCCCCACTATGGCTACACCTTC.

V gene TRBV21-1 combines with J gene TRBJ2-7; TRBD1 was called by the table and not checked on the DNA. TRBV21-1 is noted as a pseudogene. This CDR3 comprises 17 residues. The CDR3 reads CASSPQGRTGGPYEQYF. The CDR3 coding sequence is TGTGCCAGCAGCCCTCAAGGGAGGACAGGGGGCCCCTACGAGCAGTACTTC.

J is TRBJ2-5 and V is TRBV4-2; 7 bases are a match to TRBD1. From germline, CDR1 is LGHNA and CDR2 YNFKEQ. The CDR3 contains 13 residues. Written as DNA, the CDR3 is TGTACCGGCGCCAGGGGGTACCAAGAGACCCAGTACTTC. Protein product: CTGARGYQETQYF.

V is TRBV7-6 and J is TRBJ2-4, with 8 bases matching TRBD2. The junction had 3 bases not matched to a gene; V was cut back by 5 bases and J by 6 bases. The CDR3 loop spans 13 amino acids. Per germline, CDR1 SGHVS and CDR2 FNYEAQ. The CDR3 reads CASSDSGGNIQYF. The CDR3, as DNA: TGTGCCAGCAGCGACAGCGGGGGAAACATTCAGTACTTC.

The genes are TRBV28 and TRBJ1-1, with D maybe TRBD1 (6 bases). CDR1 and CDR2 from the germline V gene are MDHEN and SYDVKM. V lost 9 bases and J 0 bases, leaving 20 bases between the germline ends. The CDR3 covers 16 residues. CDR3 bases: TGTGCCAGTCCCCCAGGGACCCAGGGGATGAACACTGAAGCTTTCTTT. It specifies CASPPGTQGMNTEAFF.

This chain connects TRBV29-1 to TRBJ2-1; 8 nucleotides agree with TRBD2. From germline, CDR1 is SQVTM and CDR2 ANQGSEA. The CDR3 is 15 residues long. V trimming: 3 bases; J trimming: 0 bases; junction bases outside the gene matches: 4. Here the CDR3 reads CSVESSGDSYNEQFF. CDR3 DNA sequence: TGCAGCGTTGAGAGTAGCGGGGACTCCTACAATGAGCAGTTCTTC.

This clone was seen more than once but under ten times. This chain connects TRBV4-1 to TRBJ1-1, with 9 bases identical to TRBD1. The CDR3 spans 15 residues. Per the germline V gene, CDR1 is MGHRA and CDR2 is YSYEKL. V lost 4 bases to trimming and J lost 7 bases; unmatched junction nucleotides: 10. CDR3 loop: CASSRTGARGSEAFF. CDR3 DNA sequence: TGCGCCAGCAGCCGGACAGGGGCCCGAGGGAGTGAAGCTTTCTTT.

The gene calls are TRBV7-9 and TRBJ2-7, with TRBD1 matching 10 bases. This CDR3 has 15 residues. Germline V lookup: CDR1 SEHNR, CDR2 FQNEAQ (reference sequence). The trim removed 5 bases at V and 2 bases at J, leaving 6 bases unmatched. CDR3: CASSPRDRGTYEQYF. The DNA of the CDR3 is TGTGCCAGCAGCCCGAGGGACAGGGGCACCTACGAGCAGTACTTC.

This clone was picked up a small number of times. The rearrangement links TRBV30 to TRBJ1-1, with 7 bases that match TRBD1. Germline-derived CDR1 and CDR2 are GTSNPN and SVGIG (reference sequence). CDR3 size: 17 residues. J was trimmed by 0 bases and V by 3 bases; bases with no gene match: 13. The CDR3 sequence: CAWSLASGTAMNTEAFF. CDR3 DNA: TGTGCCTGGAGCCTAGCATCCGGGACAGCTATGAACACTGAAGCTTTCTTT.

The chain carries TRBV10-2 and TRBJ1-1, with TRBD1 matching 8 bases. Germline V gene lookup returns CDR1 WSHSY and CDR2 SAAADI. The CDR3 has 11 amino acids. V trimming: 7 bases; J trimming: 8 bases; junction bases outside the gene matches: 3. This CDR3 is CASTRTGEAFF. The CDR3 DNA sequence: TGCGCCAGCACCCGGACAGGGGAAGCTTTCTTT.

The chain employs TRBV5-1 and TRBJ2-2; the D gene is possibly TRBD2 (5 bases). CDR1 and CDR2 from the germline V gene are SGHRS and YFSETQ. The CDR3 contains 14 residues. The V end was cut by 0 bases, the J end by 5 bases, with 8 bases between. The CDR3 DNA is TGCGCCAGCAGCTTGGAACTAGGGACCGGGGAGCTGTTTTTT. Its protein product is CASSLELGTGELFF. Combining the CDR3 with reference TRBV5-1 and TRBJ2-2 gives the whole variable domain KAGVTQTPRYLIKTRGQQVTLSCSPISGHRSVSWYQQTPGQGLQFLFEYFSETQRNKGNFPGRFSGRQFSNSRSEMNVSTLELGDSALYLCASSLELGTGELFFGEGSRLTVL.

This clone has just one count. The chain is built from TRBV6-5 and TRBJ2-5; TRBD2 matches 8 bases. This CDR3 has 16 amino acids. The germline CDR1 and CDR2 sequences are MNHEY and SVGAGI. Trimming cost V 0 bases and J 4 bases; bases outside gene matches: 7. The CDR3 region is CASSYSVTSAPETQYF. The CDR3 coding sequence is TGTGCCAGCAGTTACTCGGTGACTAGCGCCCCAGAGACCCAGTACTTC.

V gene TRBV4-1 combines with J gene TRBJ2-3; 10 bases agree with TRBD1. In germline, CDR1 is MGHRA, CDR2 YSYEKL. The length of the CDR3 is 17 residues. Trimming cost V 1 base and J 2 bases; bases outside gene matches: 6. The CDR3 DNA is TGCGCCAGCAGCCAAGTGGGACAGGGGCGAAACACAGATACGCAGTATTTT. Encoded protein: CASSQVGQGRNTDTQYF.

The table lists this clone with a few counts. The chain has TRBV6-5 and TRBJ1-5; D not resolved. Germline V gene sequence: CDR1 MNHEY, CDR2 SVGAGI. The CDR3 runs 14 residues. Trimming pared 0 bases from V and 8 bases from J, leaving 11 bases between. This CDR3 reads CASSYSRVLEPQHF. For the CDR3, the DNA is TGTGCCAGCAGTTACTCGAGGGTGCTGGAGCCCCAGCATTTT.

The rearrangement links TRBV18 to TRBJ2-1; D is unclear. The V end was cut by 0 bases, the J end by 5 bases, with 11 bases between. The CDR3 extends over 15 amino acids. CDR1 is KGHSH and CDR2 is LQKENI in the germline V gene. CDR3 sequence reads: CASSPPVRGDNEQFF. For the CDR3, the DNA is TGTGCCAGCTCACCACCCGTTCGAGGAGACAATGAGCAGTTCTTC. The full variable domain, in which reference TRBV18 and TRBJ2-1 provide the parts outside the CDR3, is NAGVMQNPRHLVRRRGQEARLRCSPMKGHSHVYWYRQLPEEGLKFMVYLQKENIIDESGMPKERFSAEFPKEGPSILRIQQVVRGDSAAYFCASSPPVRGDNEQFFGPGTRLTVL.

This clone was recorded a few times. The chain recombines TRBV7-9 with TRBJ1-2; D is unresolved. The CDR3 extends over 13 amino acids. V lost 7 bases and J lost 3, with 12 bases in between. Germline V gives CDR1 SEHNR, CDR2 FQNEAQ (reference sequence). Written as DNA, the CDR3 is TGTGCCAGCACACGGCGGGTAGACTATGGCTACACCTTC. As protein: CASTRRVDYGYTF.

This chain joins TRBV28 and TRBJ2-7; TRBD1 is a possible D gene (6 bases). V shed 7 bases and J shed 4 bases, with 14 bases lying between them. CDR3 length: 13 amino acids. The germline gives CDR1 MDHEN, CDR2 SYDVKM. The CDR3 DNA reads TGTGCCAGCATTGCCCTTGGGACATACGAGCAGTACTTC. Translated: CASIALGTYEQYF.

The chain links TRBV10-1 to TRBJ2-7; D not resolved. In germline, CDR1 is WNHNN, CDR2 SYGVQD (reference sequence). This CDR3 has 14 amino acids. Trimming pared 3 bases from V and 0 bases from J, leaving 9 bases between. The CDR3 is CASSDRETSYEQYF. CDR3 nucleotides: TGCGCCAGCAGTGACCGAGAAACCTCCTACGAGCAGTACTTC.